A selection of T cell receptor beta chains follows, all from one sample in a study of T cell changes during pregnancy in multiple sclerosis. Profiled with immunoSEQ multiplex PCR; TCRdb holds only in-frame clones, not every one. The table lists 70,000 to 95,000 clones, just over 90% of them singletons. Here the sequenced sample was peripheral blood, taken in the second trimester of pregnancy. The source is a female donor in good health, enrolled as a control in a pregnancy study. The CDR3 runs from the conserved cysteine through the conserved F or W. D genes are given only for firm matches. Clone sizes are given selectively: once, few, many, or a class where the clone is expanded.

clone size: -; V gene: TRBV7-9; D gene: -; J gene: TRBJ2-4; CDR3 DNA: TGTGCCAGCAGCCCCTCCGGGGCCAAAAACATTCAGTACTTC; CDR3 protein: CASSPSGAKNIQYF
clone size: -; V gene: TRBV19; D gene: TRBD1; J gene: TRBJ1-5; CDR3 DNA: TGTGCCAGTAACCTACAGGGGGCGCATCAGCCCCAGCATTTT; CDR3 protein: CASNLQGAHQPQHF
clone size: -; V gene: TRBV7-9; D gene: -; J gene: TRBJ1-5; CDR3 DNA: TGTGCCAGCAGCTCCGGGGGAGATCAGCCCCAGCATTTT; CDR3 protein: CASSSGGDQPQHF
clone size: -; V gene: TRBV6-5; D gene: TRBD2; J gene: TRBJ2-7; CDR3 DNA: TGTGCCAGCAGTTCGGGGGGACCAGGGTTCCGCGAGCAGTACTTC; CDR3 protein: CASSSGGPGFREQYF
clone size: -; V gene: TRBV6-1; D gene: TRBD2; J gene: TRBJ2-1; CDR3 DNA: TGTGCCAGTAGGAGCGGACTAGCGGCGAATGAGCAGTTCTTC; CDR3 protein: CASRSGLAANEQFF
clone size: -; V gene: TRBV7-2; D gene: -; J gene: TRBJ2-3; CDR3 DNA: TGTGCCAGCAGCTTAGGGCGGCGGGGGCAAGATACGCAGTATTTT; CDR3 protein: CASSLGRRGQDTQYF
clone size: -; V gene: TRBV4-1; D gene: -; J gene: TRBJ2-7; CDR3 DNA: TGCGCCAGCAGCCAAGAAGGAGTCGAGCAGTACTTC; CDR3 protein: CASSQEGVEQYF
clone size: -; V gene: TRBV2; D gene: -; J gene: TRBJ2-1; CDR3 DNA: TGTGCCAGCAGTCTTTCGGGGTATGAGCAGTTCTTC; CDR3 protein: CASSLSGYEQFF
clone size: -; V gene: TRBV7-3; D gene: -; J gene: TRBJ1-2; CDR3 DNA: TGTGCCAGCAGCTTAACGAGGGAGGCCGGGACTCTACATGGCTACACCTTC; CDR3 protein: CASSLTREAGTLHGYTF
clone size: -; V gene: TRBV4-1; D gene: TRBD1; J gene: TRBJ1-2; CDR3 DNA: TGCGCCAGCAGCCAAGGAGGACAGGAGGTGGGCTACACCTTC; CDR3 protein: CASSQGGQEVGYTF
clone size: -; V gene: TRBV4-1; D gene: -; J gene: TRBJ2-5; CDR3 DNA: TGCGCCAGCAGCCTCTCATTGGCGGGGGCCCAGGAGACCCAGTACTTC; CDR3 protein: CASSLSLAGAQETQYF
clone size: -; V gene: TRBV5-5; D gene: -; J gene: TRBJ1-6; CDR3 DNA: TGTGCCAGCAGCTTGTTAGTGATAAACTCACCCCTCCACTTT; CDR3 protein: CASSLLVINSPLHF
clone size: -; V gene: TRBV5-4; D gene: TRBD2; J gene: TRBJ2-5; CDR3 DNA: TGTGCCAGCAGCTTGGTCGGTAGCGGGGATTTCCAAGAGACCCAGTACTTC; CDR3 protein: CASSLVGSGDFQETQYF
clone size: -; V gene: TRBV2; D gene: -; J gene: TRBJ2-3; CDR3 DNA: TGTGCCAGCAGTCTGGAGGCGAGCACAGATACGCAGTATTTT; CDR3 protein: CASSLEASTDTQYF
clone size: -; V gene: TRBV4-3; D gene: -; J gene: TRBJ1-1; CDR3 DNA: TGCGCCAGCAGCCCCATGAGGGCCGATGGGGCTGAAGCTTTCTTT; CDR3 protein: CASSPMRADGAEAFF
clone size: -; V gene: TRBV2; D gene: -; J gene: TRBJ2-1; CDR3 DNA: TGTGCCAGCAGTTCTGGTCGACAGGTTGCCAATGAGCAGTTCTTC; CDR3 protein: CASSSGRQVANEQFF
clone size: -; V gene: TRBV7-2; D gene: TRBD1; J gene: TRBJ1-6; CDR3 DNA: TGTGCCAGCAGCGCAACAGGGGGGTATAATTCACCCCTCCACTTT; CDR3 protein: CASSATGGYNSPLHF
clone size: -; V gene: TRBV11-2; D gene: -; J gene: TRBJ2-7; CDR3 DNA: TGTGCCAGCAGCTTAGGTGCGACGGGGGCCTACGAGCAGTACTTC; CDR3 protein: CASSLGATGAYEQYF
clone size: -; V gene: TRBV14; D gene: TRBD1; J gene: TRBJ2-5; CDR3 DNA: TGTGCCAGCAGCCCCGGGACAGTAAGCCAAGAGACCCAGTACTTC; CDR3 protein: CASSPGTVSQETQYF
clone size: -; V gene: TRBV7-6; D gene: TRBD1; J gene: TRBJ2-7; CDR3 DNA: TGTGCCAGCAGCGGTCATACAGGGGGCGGCTTGGACGAGCAGTACTTC; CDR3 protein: CASSGHTGGGLDEQYF
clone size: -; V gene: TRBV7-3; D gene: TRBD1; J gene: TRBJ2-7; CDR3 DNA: TGTGCCAGCAGCTTAATAGGCAGGGGGAACGACGAGCAGTACTTC; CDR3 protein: CASSLIGRGNDEQYF
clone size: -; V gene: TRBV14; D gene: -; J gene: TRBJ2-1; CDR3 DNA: TGTGCCAGCAGCCAAGTGGGGAGTCGCTCCAATGAGCAGTTCTTC; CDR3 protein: CASSQVGSRSNEQFF
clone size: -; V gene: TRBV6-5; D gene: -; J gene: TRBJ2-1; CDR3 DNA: TGTGCCAGCAGTTACCGAGGGGGAAGGACCCACAATGAGCAGTTCTTC; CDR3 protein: CASSYRGGRTHNEQFF
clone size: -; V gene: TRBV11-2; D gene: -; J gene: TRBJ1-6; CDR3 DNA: TGTGCCAGCAGCTACGACGCGGGCTCCTATAATTCACCCCTCCACTTT; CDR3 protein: CASSYDAGSYNSPLHF
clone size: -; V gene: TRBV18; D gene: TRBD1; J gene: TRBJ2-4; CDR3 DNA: TGTGCCAGCAGAGTGGGACAGGACCAAAACATTCAGTACTTC; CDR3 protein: CASRVGQDQNIQYF
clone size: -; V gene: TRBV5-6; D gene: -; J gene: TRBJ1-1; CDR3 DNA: TGTGCCAGCAGCTTGAGAGTAACTGAAGCTTTCTTT; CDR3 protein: CASSLRVTEAFF
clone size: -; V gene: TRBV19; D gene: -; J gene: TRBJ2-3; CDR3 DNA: TGTGCCAGTAGTATAGGGGCAGGGCGGTGGGGCACAGATACGCAGTATTTT; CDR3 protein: CASSIGAGRWGTDTQYF
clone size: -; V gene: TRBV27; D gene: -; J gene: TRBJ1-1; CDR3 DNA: TGTGCCAGCAGTTTAGGCCAGAACACTGAAGCTTTCTTT; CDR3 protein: CASSLGQNTEAFF
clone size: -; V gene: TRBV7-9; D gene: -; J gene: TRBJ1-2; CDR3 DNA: TGTGCCAGCAGCTATGAACTTGGTTATGGCTACACCTTC; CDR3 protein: CASSYELGYGYTF
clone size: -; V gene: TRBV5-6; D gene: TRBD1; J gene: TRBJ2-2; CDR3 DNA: TGTGCCAGCAGCCCGGGGGACAGGGCGGTCGGGGAGCTGTTTTTT; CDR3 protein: CASSPGDRAVGELFF
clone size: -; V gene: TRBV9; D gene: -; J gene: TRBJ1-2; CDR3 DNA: TGTGCCAGCAGCTCACTCTATGGCTACACCTTC; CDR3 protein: CASSSLYGYTF
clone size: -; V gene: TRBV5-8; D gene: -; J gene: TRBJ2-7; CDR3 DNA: TGTGCCAGCAGTCCCGGGGTTTATGCCTACGAGCAGTACTTC; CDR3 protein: CASSPGVYAYEQYF
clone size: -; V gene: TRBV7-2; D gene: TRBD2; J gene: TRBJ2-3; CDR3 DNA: TGTGCCAGCAGCTTAGGACTAGCACCCACAGATACGCAGTATTTT; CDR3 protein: CASSLGLAPTDTQYF
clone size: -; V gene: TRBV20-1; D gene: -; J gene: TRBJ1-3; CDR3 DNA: TGCAGTGCCCCGGGTGGCAACACCATATATTTT; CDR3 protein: CSAPGGNTIYF
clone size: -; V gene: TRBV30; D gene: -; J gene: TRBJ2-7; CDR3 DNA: TGTGCCTGGAGTGCGGGGAAATTAACGGGGGAGCAGTACTTC; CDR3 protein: CAWSAGKLTGEQYF
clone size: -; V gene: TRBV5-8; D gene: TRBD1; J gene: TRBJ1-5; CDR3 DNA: TGTGCCAGCTTTGGGGCCAGGGGGGTTCAGCCCCAGCATTTT; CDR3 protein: CASFGARGVQPQHF
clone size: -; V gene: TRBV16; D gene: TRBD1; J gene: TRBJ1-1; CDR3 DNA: TGTGCCAGCAGCCCTCTGGACAGGGTGGGTAACACTGAAGCTTTCTTT; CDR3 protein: CASSPLDRVGNTEAFF
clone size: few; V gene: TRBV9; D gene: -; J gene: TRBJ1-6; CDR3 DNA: TGTGCCAGCAGCGTTACAGGTGGTGGGTCACCCCTCCACTTT; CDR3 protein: CASSVTGGGSPLHF
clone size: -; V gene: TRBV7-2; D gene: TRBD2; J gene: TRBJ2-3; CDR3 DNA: TGTGCCAGCAGCTTAGTCTTAGCGGGGGGGACAGATACGCAGTATTTT; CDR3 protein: CASSLVLAGGTDTQYF
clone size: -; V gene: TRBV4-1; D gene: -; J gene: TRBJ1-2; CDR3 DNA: TGCGCCAGCAGCCAAGATGGGACAAGGGAGGGGTATGGCTACACCTTC; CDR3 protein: CASSQDGTREGYGYTF
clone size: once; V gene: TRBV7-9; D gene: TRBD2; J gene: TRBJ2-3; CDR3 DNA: TGTGCCAGCAGCTTAGTACTAGCGGCCTCAGATACGCAGTATTTT; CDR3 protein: CASSLVLAASDTQYF
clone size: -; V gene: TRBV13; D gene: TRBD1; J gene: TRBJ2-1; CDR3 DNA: TGTGCCAGCCGACTGACAGGGGGACCTTTTACGTTCTTC; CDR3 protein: CASRLTGGPFTFF
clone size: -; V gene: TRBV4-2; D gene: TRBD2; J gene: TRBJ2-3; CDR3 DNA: TGTGCCAGCAGCCAAGTGGGACTAGCGGGGGGGCCGGGCACAGATACGCAGTATTTT; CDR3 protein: CASSQVGLAGGPGTDTQYF
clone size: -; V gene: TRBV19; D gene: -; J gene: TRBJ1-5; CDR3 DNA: TGTGCCAGTAGGATGGTCAGCCAGCATTTT; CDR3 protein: CASRMVSQHF
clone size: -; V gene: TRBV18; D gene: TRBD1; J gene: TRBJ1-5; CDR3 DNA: TGTGCCAGCTCATTGGACAGGGCCGAGCCCCAGCATTTT; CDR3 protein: CASSLDRAEPQHF
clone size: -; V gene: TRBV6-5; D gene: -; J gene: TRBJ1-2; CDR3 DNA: TGTGCCAGCAGTTCATTGATCGAGGAGACCTTC; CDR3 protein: CASSSLIEETF
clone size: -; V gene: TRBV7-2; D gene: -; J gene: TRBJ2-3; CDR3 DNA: TGTGCCAGCAGCGAACCGGGACACTCCACAGATACGCAGTATTTT; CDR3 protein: CASSEPGHSTDTQYF
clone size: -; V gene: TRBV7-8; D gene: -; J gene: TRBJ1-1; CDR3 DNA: TGTGCCAGCAGCTTGGGGATGGGAGGGGCGATAAACACTGAAGCTTTCTTT; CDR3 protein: CASSLGMGGAINTEAFF
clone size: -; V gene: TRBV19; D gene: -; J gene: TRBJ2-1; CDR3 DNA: TGTGCCAGTAGTATAGTCCGGGGGTCCTACAATGAGCAGTTCTTC; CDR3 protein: CASSIVRGSYNEQFF
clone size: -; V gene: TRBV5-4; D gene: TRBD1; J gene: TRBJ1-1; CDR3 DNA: TGTGCCAGCAGCGACGGGCCGGGACAGGGGAGAACTGAAGCTTTCTTT; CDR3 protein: CASSDGPGQGRTEAFF
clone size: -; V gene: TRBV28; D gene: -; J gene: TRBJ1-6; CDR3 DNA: TGTGCCAGCACCGTTGCCTCACAGGGAAATTCACCCCTCCACTTT; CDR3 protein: CASTVASQGNSPLHF
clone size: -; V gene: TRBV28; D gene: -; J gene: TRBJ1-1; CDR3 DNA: TGTGCCAGCAGTTTGGGCCTTGGGGCTTTCTTT; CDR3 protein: CASSLGLGAFF
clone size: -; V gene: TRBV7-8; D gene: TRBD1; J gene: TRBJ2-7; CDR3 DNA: TGTGCCAGCAGCTTCGCCAAGGGGCAGGGGGCCCCCGAGCAGTACTTC; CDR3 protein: CASSFAKGQGAPEQYF
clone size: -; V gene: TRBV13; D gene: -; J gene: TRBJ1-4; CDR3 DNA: TGTGCCAGCAGCTTGCGGCAGGGCAGAAATGAAAAACTGTTTTTT; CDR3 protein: CASSLRQGRNEKLFF
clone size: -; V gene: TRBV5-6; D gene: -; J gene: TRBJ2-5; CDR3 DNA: TGTGCCAGCAGCTTGGGCCAGGGGGGCCTCCAAGAGACCCAGTACTTC; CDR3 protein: CASSLGQGGLQETQYF